This entry lists 20 T cell receptor beta chains sequenced from one sample in a study of T cell changes during pregnancy in multiple sclerosis. Clones were sequenced by immunoSEQ multiplex PCR, and TCRdb holds only the in-frame ones, with some missing. The table records tens of thousands of clones, 92% of them present only once. Sequenced here: CD4+ T cells from peripheral blood mononuclear cells, sampled in the third trimester of pregnancy. Every receptor here comes from a female donor with multiple sclerosis, enrolled in a pregnancy study.

The V gene is TRBV4-2, the J gene TRBJ2-7, with D possibly TRBD1 on 5 matching bases. Germline loops: CDR1 LGHNA, CDR2 YNFKEQ. Trimming pared 0 bases from V and 0 bases from J, leaving 9 bases between. The CDR3 sequence is 15 residues long. The CDR3 nucleotides read TGTGCCAGCAGCCAAGATCAGGGAATCTCCTACGAGCAGTACTTC. Translated: CASSQDQGISYEQYF.

V and J are TRBV7-2 and TRBJ1-5, with 10 positions matching TRBD1. With V trimmed by 2 bases and J by 1 base, 8 bases remained unmatched. The CDR3 is 18 residues long. CDR1 SGHTA and CDR2 FQGNSA come from the germline V gene. DNA of the CDR3: TGTGCCAGCAGCTTATCTCCGGGACAGGGGATCAGCAATCAGCCCCAGCATTTT. This gives the protein CASSLSPGQGISNQPQHF.

This sequence joins TRBV27 and TRBJ1-5; the D gene is possibly TRBD1 (5 bases). V was pared by 8 bases and J by 2 bases, with 10 bases between. Looked up from germline, CDR1 is MNHEY and CDR2 is SMNVEV (reference sequence). The CDR3 contains 13 residues. The CDR3 spells CASGTLGNQPQHF. CDR3 DNA sequence: TGTGCCAGCGGGACTCTGGGCAATCAGCCCCAGCATTTT.

This chain uses TRBV6-6 with TRBJ2-5, with TRBD1 matching over 7 bases. This CDR3 has 13 amino acids. CDR1 MNHNY and CDR2 SVGAGI come from the germline V gene (reference sequence). V shed 6 bases, J shed 4 bases, and the junction held 5 bases outside the gene matches. CDR3 sequence reads: CASSKAGGETQYF. The CDR3 region has the DNA TGTGCCAGCAGCAAGGCAGGGGGAGAGACCCAGTACTTC.

The V call is TRBV28, the J call TRBJ1-2; tentatively, D is TRBD1 (5 bases). Trimming removed 6 bases from V and 8 bases from J, with 22 bases in between. This CDR3 has 15 amino acids. Germline V gene data show CDR1 as MDHEN and CDR2 as SYDVKM. CDR3 sequence: CASSQRMGEAWGYTF. The DNA for the CDR3 is TGTGCCAGCAGCCAACGGATGGGGGAGGCTTGGGGCTACACCTTC.

The CDR3 loop reads CASSTTGNTIYF. CDR3 coding DNA: TGTGCCAGTAGTACAACTGGAAACACCATATATTTT. This chain joins TRBV19 and TRBJ1-3; D gene unclear. Trimming removed 4 bases from V and 2 bases from J, with 3 bases in between. Germline V gives CDR1 LNHDA, CDR2 SQIVND (reference sequence). The CDR3 spans 12 residues.

V and J are TRBV28 and TRBJ2-7, with TRBD1 matching over 11 bases. The trim removed 6 bases at V and 3 bases at J, leaving 10 bases unmatched. Germline V gene data show CDR1 as MDHEN and CDR2 as SYDVKM. This CDR3 has 16 amino acids. The CDR3 spells CASRPPPGQGVYEQYF. DNA for the CDR3: TGTGCCAGCAGACCACCCCCGGGACAGGGGGTCTACGAGCAGTACTTC. The full variable domain, with the rest looked up from reference TRBV28 and TRBJ2-7, is DVKVTQSSRYLVKRTGEKVFLECVQDMDHENMFWYRQDPGLGLRLIYFSYDVKMKEKGDIPEGYSVSREKKERFSLILESASTNQTSMYLCASRPPPGQGVYEQYFGPGTRLTVT.

This chain connects TRBV2 to TRBJ2-3; D gene uncertain. The CDR3 totals 13 residues. V lost 6 bases and J lost 6, with 13 bases in between. Germline CDR1 SNHLY, CDR2 FYNNEI. CDR3 DNA: TGTGCCAGCAGGATCCCTGAGAGTGATACGCAGTATTTT. As protein: CASRIPESDTQYF.

This clone appeared once. This chain joins TRBV5-6 and TRBJ2-1, with 9 bases fitting TRBD1. The J segment lost 7 bases and the V segment lost 2 bases, leaving 4 bases of the junction unmatched. The CDR3 sequence is 14 residues long. The germline gives CDR1 SGHDT, CDR2 YYEEEE. The CDR3 loop is CASSFSGTGNEQFF. The DNA for the CDR3 is TGTGCCAGCAGCTTCTCCGGGACAGGGAATGAGCAGTTCTTC.

The chain uses TRBV19 and TRBJ1-1; D possibly corresponds to TRBD1 (6 bases). CDR1 LNHDA and CDR2 SQIVND come from the germline V gene (reference sequence). Trimming removed 5 bases at V and 6 bases at J, with 19 bases between. This CDR3 is built from 15 residues. The CDR3 region has the DNA TGTGCCAGTAGTCCTAACGGGAAGGGGGATTCTGAAGCTTTCTTT. This translates into CASSPNGKGDSEAFF.

The chain couples TRBV30 to TRBJ1-5, with D possibly matching TRBD1 (5 bases). CDR1 and CDR2 (germline): GTSNPN, SVGIG (reference sequence). The CDR3 covers 13 residues. With 0 bases removed from V and 5 bases from J, the gap between germline ends came to 8 bases. DNA of the CDR3: TGTGCCTGGAGTGTTGGAGGGGATCAGCCCCAGCATTTT. This codes for CAWSVGGDQPQHF.

This rearrangement joins TRBV9 to TRBJ2-1; 9 positions match TRBD2. The germline V gene has CDR1 SGDLS and CDR2 YYNGEE. This CDR3 contains 15 residues. J gave up 6 bases and V 1 base, and 5 bases lay outside the gene matches. Written as DNA, the CDR3 is TGTGCCAGCAGCGTACGAGGGACTAGCTTCAATGAGCAGTTCTTC. It yields the protein CASSVRGTSFNEQFF.

The CDR3 DNA follows: TGTGCCAGCAGTAGCGAGTGGTTACCCTACGAGCAGTACTTC. Translated, it gives CASSSEWLPYEQYF. V is TRBV7-8 and J is TRBJ2-7; a possible D gene is TRBD2 (5 bases). Trimming left V 6 bases short and J 2 bases short, with 14 bases between. There are 14 residues in the CDR3. The germline V gene has CDR1 SGHVS and CDR2 FQNEAQ.

This clone has just one count. The chain has TRBV19 and TRBJ2-2, with 7 bases fitting TRBD1. Looked up from germline, CDR1 is LNHDA and CDR2 is SQIVND (reference sequence). V was clipped by 8 bases and J by 1 base; unmatched bases: 4. The CDR3 extends over 14 amino acids. In DNA form, the CDR3 reads TGTGCCAGTGGACAGGTTCTGAACACCGGGGAGCTGTTTTTT. Its translation is CASGQVLNTGELFF.

The CDR3 sequence: CASSFLVVNTEAFF. CDR3 in DNA: TGTGCCAGCAGCTTCCTCGTAGTGAACACTGAAGCTTTCTTT. V usage is TRBV7-2 and J usage is TRBJ1-1; D gene ambiguous. CDR1 and CDR2 from the germline V gene are SGHTA and FQGNSA. The CDR3 covers 14 residues. The V end was cut by 3 bases, the J end by 0 bases, with 8 bases between.

This chain joins TRBV5-1 and TRBJ2-1; 9 nucleotides agree with TRBD2. With V trimmed by 7 bases and J by 7 bases, 21 bases remained unmatched. Germline CDR1 SGHRS, CDR2 YFSETQ. This CDR3 has 18 amino acids. The CDR3 coding sequence is TGCGCCAGCTCCCCCACCCCCCCGCTAGCGGGAATAGGGAATGAGCAGTTCTTC. This codes for CASSPTPPLAGIGNEQFF.

The chain couples TRBV18 to TRBJ2-1; 14 bases are shared with TRBD2. The J segment lost 5 bases and the V segment lost 2 bases, leaving 11 bases of the junction unmatched. Germline CDR1 is KGHSH and CDR2 is LQKENI. The length of the CDR3 is 19 residues. The CDR3 DNA sequence: TGTGCCAGCTCACCAAACCGACTAGCGGGAGGGCCAATGGACAATGAGCAGTTCTTC. Translating it yields CASSPNRLAGGPMDNEQFF.

V gene TRBV19 combines with J gene TRBJ2-6; TRBD1 matches 7 bases. Trimming at V came to 6 bases and at J to 3 bases, leaving 8 bases not matched to a gene. Germline CDR1 and CDR2: LNHDA and SQIVND (reference sequence). This CDR3 has 16 residues. The CDR3 sequence: CASSALQGNGANVLTF. The CDR3 region has the DNA TGTGCCAGTAGCGCCTTACAGGGGAATGGGGCCAACGTCCTGACTTTC. The variable domain in full, completed from reference TRBV19 and TRBJ2-6, reads DGGITQSPKYLFRKEGQNVTLSCEQNLNHDAMYWYRQDPGQGLRLIYYSQIVNDFQKGDIAEGYSVSREKKESFPLTVTSAQKNPTAFYLCASSALQGNGANVLTFGAGSRLTVL.

The V and J genes are TRBV29-1 and TRBJ2-2; D unresolved. V lost 4 bases to trimming and J lost 4 bases, with 10 bases between them. Germline assignment: CDR1 SQVTM and CDR2 ANQGSEA. CDR3 length equals 13 residues. The CDR3 sequence is CSVVGYGTGELFF. The DNA of the CDR3 is TGCAGCGTTGTCGGGTATGGCACCGGGGAGCTGTTTTTT.

This rearrangement joins TRBV4-3 to TRBJ1-2; 10 bases are shared with TRBD1. CDR3 size: 13 residues. V was clipped by 3 bases and J by 8 bases; unmatched bases: 3. Germline V gene lookup returns CDR1 LGHNA and CDR2 YSLEER. The CDR3 DNA reads as TGCGCCAGCAGCCAGACAGGGGGCGCGGGCTACACCTTC. This gives the protein CASSQTGGAGYTF.